This T cell receptor (beta chain) was retrieved from a study of T cell repertoires in cytomegalovirus infection. Background on the study: In public TCR beta signatures, there were indications of both CMV infection and matching HLA type.

TCRdb used MiXCR to reprocess the reads, holding one entry per CDR3 protein. The table lists approximately 110,000 distinct CDR3 sequences, under 30% of them singletons. Study-wide findings and caveats: The ex vivo response was dominated by HLA-C-restricted CMV-specific TCR beta clonotypes.

V lost 3 bases and J 0 bases, leaving 13 bases between the germline ends. The CDR3 is 16 residues long. From germline, CDR1 is MNHEY and CDR2 SMNVEV (reference sequence). For this clonotype: The antigen is undetermined.

Specimen: CD8+ T cells from cultured PBMCs, collected from culture after CMV antigen stimulation. This receptor was taken from a human donor in good health (CMV status not recorded). Some clones in this sample may be carry-over from other donors' samples. This chain uses TRBV27 with TRBJ2-3; TRBD1 is a possible D gene (6 bases). In DNA, the CDR3 is TGTGCCAGCAGTTTTGGACAGACCGCTAGCACAGATACGCAGTATTTT. It is translated as CASSFGQTASTDTQYF.